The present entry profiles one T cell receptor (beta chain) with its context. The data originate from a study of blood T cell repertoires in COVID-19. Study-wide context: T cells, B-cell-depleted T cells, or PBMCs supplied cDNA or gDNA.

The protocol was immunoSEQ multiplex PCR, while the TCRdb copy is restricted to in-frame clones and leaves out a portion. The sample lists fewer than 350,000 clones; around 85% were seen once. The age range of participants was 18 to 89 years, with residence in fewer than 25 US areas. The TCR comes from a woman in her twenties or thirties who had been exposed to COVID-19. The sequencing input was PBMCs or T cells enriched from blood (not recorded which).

Here the CDR3 DNA reads TGTGCCAGTAGTTGGGCAGGCAATCAGCCCCAGCATTTT. This translates into CASSWAGNQPQHF. V and J are TRBV19 and TRBJ1-5; D not resolved. Germline V gene data show CDR1 as LNHDA and CDR2 as SQIVND (reference sequence). The CDR3 sequence is 13 residues long. With 5 bases removed from V and 2 bases from J, the gap between germline ends came to 7 bases. The complete variable domain, with remaining parts taken from reference TRBV19 and TRBJ1-5, reads DGGITQSPKYLFRKEGQNVTLSCEQNLNHDAMYWYRQDPGQGLRLIYYSQIVNDFQKGDIAEGYSVSREKKESFPLTVTSAQKNPTAFYLCASSWAGNQPQHFGDGTRLSIL.